This T cell receptor (beta chain) derives from a study of T-cell reconstitution after alpha-beta-depleted transplantation in children. Points from the study as a whole: By one year post-transplant, T-cell counts and diversity largely arose from T cells that were newly produced. It was surviving recipient T cells and thymic progenitors that gave some patients high TCRbeta diversity at day 60. Where alpha-beta T cells came from about two months after transplant was reportedly several hundred expanded graft clones.

This clonotype was seen at least ten times. Its target is not known. This sample's TCRbeta library carried unique molecular identifier barcodes. TCRdb itself ran the PCR reads through MiXCR, one entry per CDR3 protein. The table lists fewer than 35,000 distinct CDR3 sequences, 18% of them singletons. The V gene end was trimmed by 4 bases and the J gene end by 2 bases; junction bases not matched to a gene: 2. The CDR3 extends over 13 amino acids. CDR1 and CDR2 (germline): SQVTM, ANQGSEA. The origin of this receptor is a male patient aged 2-9 years who had a stem cell transplant for acute lymphoblastic leukemia, so the T cells may come from the graft donor. The chain employs TRBV29-1 and TRBJ1-2; the match to TRBD1 covers 9 bases. The source was PBMCs, mostly from graft donor cells, collected 60 days after TCRalphabeta/CD19-depleted stem cell transplant. CDR3 residues: CSVGGQGNYGYTF. The CDR3 DNA sequence: TGCAGCGTTGGGGGACAGGGCAACTATGGCTACACCTTC.